The entry below gives a single T cell receptor (beta chain) sequence along with its context. Its target is not known. Measured with immunoSEQ multiplex PCR; TCRdb has only the in-frame clones, and not every one. The sample comprises fewer than 85,000 clones, more than 75% of which are singletons, and roughly 0.64% rests with the top ten. Blood draws occurred at baseline, cycle 4 day 1, and cycle 7 day 1. These data originate in a study of OX40 agonist ivuxolimab in advanced cancers. Overall study: People who had prior anti-PD-1, anti-PD-L1 or anti-CTLA-4 therapy could take part, and around 40% had some.

Study outcomes and limitations: Clonal expansion in partial responders at 0.1-3.0 mg/kg ranked among the lowest. In a subset of nonresponders, normalized T-cell clonal expansion was also low.

Here the sequenced sample was CD4+ or CD8+ T cells sorted from blood, taken in a trial of the OX40 agonist ivuxolimab. The clonotype originates from an adult with an advanced solid tumor such as melanoma, head and neck, liver or kidney cancer.

CDR3 in amino acids: CASSLGPGGRDEQFF. CDR3 nucleotides: TGTGCCAGCAGCTTAGGGCCGGGAGGGAGGGATGAGCAGTTCTTC. The chain employs TRBV7-2 and TRBJ2-1; 8 bases fit TRBD2. This CDR3 spans 15 amino acids. The ends lost 1 base at V and 8 bases at J; junction bases unmatched: 7. Germline V gene sequence: CDR1 SGHTA, CDR2 FQGNSA.